The 16 T cell receptor beta chains presented below share a single source sample, sequenced in a study of shared clonotypes between healthy human individuals. TCRdb keeps only in-frame clones here, not all; method: immunoSEQ multiplex PCR. This sample yields 550,000 to 800,000 clones, of which less than 95% are seen a single time; approximately 35% belongs to the top ten. The specimen sequenced was memory CD8+ T cells from PBMCs. Subset specified: CD45RO+ cells pooled with CCR7-negative TemRA cells. These receptors all come from a man younger than 35 in good health. Some clones in this sample may be carry-over from other donors' samples.

The chain is built from TRBV6-4 and TRBJ2-1; 7 nucleotides match TRBD2. V shed 7 bases and J 2 bases; nucleotides not matched to a gene: 17. The CDR3 extends over 18 amino acids. Germline values: CDR1 MRHNA, CDR2 SNTAGT. CDR3 coding DNA: TGTGCCAGCACCGCCCAAGCGGGGATAGCGGGTGCCTACAATGAGCAGTTCTTC. It is translated as CASTAQAGIAGAYNEQFF.

This rearrangement joins TRBV4-3 to TRBJ1-6, with D possibly being TRBD1 (6 bases). There are 17 residues in the CDR3. CDR1 and CDR2 (germline): LGHNA, YSLEER. Deletions cut 3 bases from V and 7 bases from J, with 19 bases between. CDR3 sequence (DNA): TGCGCCAGCAGCCAGGATGAGACAGGAGGATTAAATTCACCCCTCCACTTT. It encodes CASSQDETGGLNSPLHF.

This rearrangement joins TRBV9 to TRBJ1-2, with unresolved D. The V and J ends lost 0 bases and 3 bases respectively, with 9 bases between them. This CDR3 has 14 amino acids. Germline assignment: CDR1 SGDLS and CDR2 YYNGEE. In DNA form, the CDR3 reads TGTGCCAGCAGCGTAGCTCGGTCAGACTATGGCTACACCTTC. Its translation: CASSVARSDYGYTF.

This chain joins TRBV19 and TRBJ1-1; TRBD1 is a possible D gene (5 bases). Germline loops: CDR1 LNHDA, CDR2 SQIVND (reference sequence). V lost 4 bases to trimming and J lost 0 bases, with 12 bases between them. The CDR3 contains 15 residues. In DNA, the CDR3 is TGTGCCAGTAGTAGGGGCGGTAACATGAACACTGAAGCTTTCTTT. Amino acid sequence: CASSRGGNMNTEAFF.

The DNA for the CDR3 is TGTGCCAGCTCACCACCTTCGGGACAGATCTACGAGCAGTACTTC. Encoded protein: CASSPPSGQIYEQYF. The rearrangement links TRBV18 to TRBJ2-7, with 7 bases lining up with TRBD1. Per the germline V gene, CDR1 is KGHSH and CDR2 is LQKENI. The length of the CDR3 is 15 residues. Trimming took 0 bases from V and 3 from J; bases not matched to a gene: 5.

The J gene is TRBJ1-3, the V gene TRBV7-9; D remains ambiguous. Germline V gene data show CDR1 as SEHNR and CDR2 as FQNEAQ (reference sequence). Trimming removed 5 bases at V and 6 bases at J, with 8 bases between. The CDR3 is made up of 12 amino acids. The DNA for the CDR3 is TGTGCCAGCAGCACGGCGGAAAACACCATATATTTT. Protein product: CASSTAENTIYF. Supplemented by reference TRBV7-9 and TRBJ1-3, the full variable domain reads DTGVSQNPRHKITKRGQNVTFRCDPISEHNRLYWYRQTLGQGPEFLTYFQNEAQLEKSRLLSDRFSAERPKGSFSTLEIQRTEQGDSAMYLCASSTAENTIYFGEGSWLTVV.

CDR3 region: CASSQDLTSGSPYEQYF. DNA of the CDR3: TGCGCCAGCAGCCAAGATTTAACTAGCGGGTCCCCCTACGAGCAGTACTTC. J is TRBJ2-7 and V is TRBV4-3, with 9 bases that match TRBD2. Trimming removed 0 bases from V and 2 bases from J; junction bases left unmatched: 8. This CDR3 comprises 17 residues. Per germline, CDR1 LGHNA and CDR2 YSLEER.

The chain employs TRBV18 and TRBJ2-2, with 9 bases matching TRBD1. Germline CDR1 is KGHSH and CDR2 is LQKENI. This CDR3 contains 16 residues. With V trimmed by 4 bases and J by 2 bases, 5 bases remained unmatched. The CDR3 DNA sequence: TGTGCCAGCTCACGGACAGGGGCCCTCAACACCGGGGAGCTGTTTTTT. It yields the protein CASSRTGALNTGELFF. Based on the CDR3 plus reference TRBV18 and TRBJ2-2, the full variable domain is NAGVMQNPRHLVRRRGQEARLRCSPMKGHSHVYWYRQLPEEGLKFMVYLQKENIIDESGMPKERFSAEFPKEGPSILRIQQVVRGDSAAYFCASSRTGALNTGELFFGEGSRLTVL.

This clone has at least ten counts. This chain links TRBV6-5 with TRBJ1-1; possible D gene TRBD1, 5 bases. Trimming took 8 bases from V and 4 from J, leaving 20 bases between them. This CDR3 comprises 15 residues. CDR1 is MNHEY and CDR2 is SVGAGI in the germline V gene. The CDR3 nucleotides are TGTGCCAGCGCCCCCGCAACCTCGAGGGGCACTGAAGCTTTCTTT. It is translated as CASAPATSRGTEAFF.

The genes are TRBV7-9 and TRBJ1-1; TRBD1 is a possible D gene (6 bases). Between the trimmed V and J ends, which lost 6 bases and 4 bases, there was a span of 12 bases. The length of the CDR3 is 13 residues. Germline CDR1 is SEHNR and CDR2 is FQNEAQ (reference sequence). CDR3: CASSRGRGTEAFF. The CDR3 DNA reads TGTGCCAGCAGTAGGGGCAGGGGCACTGAAGCTTTCTTT.

This clone was recorded once. The rearrangement joins TRBV6-5 to TRBJ1-1, with D possibly being TRBD1 (5 bases). This CDR3 has 16 amino acids. Germline V gene lookup returns CDR1 MNHEY and CDR2 SVGAGI. Trimming took 2 bases from V and 2 from J, leaving 15 bases between them. As DNA, the CDR3 is TGTGCCAGCAGTTACGGACGGGGGATCTTAAACACTGAAGCTTTCTTT. It yields the protein CASSYGRGILNTEAFF.

The V gene is TRBV6-6, the J gene TRBJ2-3; D possibly corresponds to TRBD1 (6 bases). V lost 3 bases to trimming and J lost 2 bases, with 12 bases between them. Germline V gene data show CDR1 as MNHNY and CDR2 as SVGAGI (reference sequence). The length of the CDR3 is 15 residues. The CDR3 DNA reads TGTGCCAGCAGTTATAGGGGACAATTCACAGATACGCAGTATTTT. Its translation is CASSYRGQFTDTQYF.

The chain couples TRBV6-1 to TRBJ2-1; 14 nucleotides line up with TRBD2. The junction had 9 bases not matched to a gene; V was cut back by 11 bases and J by 9 bases. Germline V lookup: CDR1 MNHNS, CDR2 SASEGT. The CDR3 sequence is 14 residues long. The CDR3 bases are TGTGCCTCGGGGACTAGCGGGAGTCTTGGTGAGCAGTTCTTC. As protein: CASGTSGSLGEQFF.

The chain employs TRBV4-2 and TRBJ2-2; weak D call: TRBD2 (6 bases). The ends were cut back, 2 bases at V and 6 bases at J, with 19 bases in the middle. The CDR3 is 17 amino acids. CDR1 is LGHNA and CDR2 is YNFKEQ in the germline V gene. The CDR3 coding sequence is TGTGCCAGCAGCCAACGACAAGTGGGGAGGTCACCCGGGGAGCTGTTTTTT. Protein product: CASSQRQVGRSPGELFF.

The genes are TRBV5-8 and TRBJ2-6, with D perhaps matching TRBD2 (5 bases). This CDR3 has 17 residues. Germline V CDR1 and CDR2: SGHTS, YDEGEE. Trimming took off 1 base at V and 0 bases at J, with 11 bases between the two ends. CDR3 loop: CASSLFRGSSGANVLTF. In nucleotides, the CDR3 is TGTGCCAGCAGCTTGTTTCGGGGTAGCTCTGGGGCCAACGTCCTGACTTTC. Full variable domain (remainder filled in from reference TRBV5-8 and TRBJ2-6): EAGVTQSPTHLIKTRGQQATLRCSPISGHTSVYWYQQALGLGLQFLLWYDEGEERNRGNFPPRFSGRQFPNYSSELNVNALELEDSALYLCASSLFRGSSGANVLTFGAGSRLTVL.

The chain recombines TRBV7-3 with TRBJ2-2; possible D gene TRBD1, 6 bases. Looked up from germline, CDR1 is SGHTA and CDR2 is FQGTGA. The CDR3 covers 14 residues. Trimming stripped 5 bases from V and 4 bases from J, with 11 bases between. This CDR3 is CASSHVGGTGELFF. CDR3 nucleotides: TGTGCCAGCAGCCACGTAGGGGGCACCGGGGAGCTGTTTTTT.